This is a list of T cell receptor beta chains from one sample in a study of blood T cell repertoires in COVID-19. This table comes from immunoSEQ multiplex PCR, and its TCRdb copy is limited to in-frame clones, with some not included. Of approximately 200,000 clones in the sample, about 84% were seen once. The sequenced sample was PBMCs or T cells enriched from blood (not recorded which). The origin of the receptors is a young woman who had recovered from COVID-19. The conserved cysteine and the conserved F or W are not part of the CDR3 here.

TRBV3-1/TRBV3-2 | ASSQRRLGTGTGNTIY
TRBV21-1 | ASSKLRDTNNQH
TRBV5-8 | ASSLRGRVQPQH
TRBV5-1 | ASSGTGVTGNTIY
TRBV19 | ASSIAVQETQY
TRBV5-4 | ASSHGTSFETQY
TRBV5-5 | ASSLFQSGQPQH
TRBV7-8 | ASSSLGVYEQY
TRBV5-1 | ASSLNIHEQF
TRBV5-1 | ASSFGAGGSYEQY
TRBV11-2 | ASSLWGQSSYEQY
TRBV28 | ASTQAGTGNQETQY
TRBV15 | ATSSPSGTGELF
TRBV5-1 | ASSFGAGDQETQY
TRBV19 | ASTSTRLTDTQY
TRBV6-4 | ASSESRQSYNEQF
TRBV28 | ASSSPGASNYGYT
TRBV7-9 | ASSLSTGAIGEQF
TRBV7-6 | ASSPRGGGVVNYGYT
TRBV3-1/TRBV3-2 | ASSRGLFRYEQY
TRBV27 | ASSSLSPTGFNYGYT
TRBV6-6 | ASFRSLNSPLH
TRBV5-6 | ASSLAWRGPHYNEQF
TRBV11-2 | ASSPSLAYEQY
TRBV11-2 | ASSLVQGIYGYT
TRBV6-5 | ASRGWAGDTQY
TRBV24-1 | ATSDFPLAGVGQF
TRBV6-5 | ASSLRDRTYEQY
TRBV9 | ASSVAGQPYEQY
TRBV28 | ASSIRLDPQETQY
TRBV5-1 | ASSFNGGGELF
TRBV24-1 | ATSPGQIINEQF
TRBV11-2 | ASSRDGLGEQY
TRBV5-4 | ASSFGQGRKAF
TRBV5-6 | ASSIRTSGRAVYEQY
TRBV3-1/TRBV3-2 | ASSQGSEQY
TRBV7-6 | ASSLASSTDTQY
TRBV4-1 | ASSLGLAGVGTGELF
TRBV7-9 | ASTGDKPNSPLH
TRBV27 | ASSPPGLARREQY
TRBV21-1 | ASSQSRWGGFMNTEAF
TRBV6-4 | ASSDEGDGANVLT
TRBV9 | ASSVRGGVSTDTQY
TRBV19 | ASSIVGQGTDTQY
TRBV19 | ASYSRRQGNTGELF
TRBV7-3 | ASSSFETGKNEQF
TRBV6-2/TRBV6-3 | ASSPLGLADHNEQF
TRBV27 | ASSSRASGRGYNEQF
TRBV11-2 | ASSYTPGYNEQF
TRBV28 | AECILRVGGAGELF
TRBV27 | ASRTGSSTDTQY
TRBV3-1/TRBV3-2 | ASSLTGSNQPQH
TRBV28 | ASSFIGNSYEQY
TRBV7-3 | ASSLVRNTEAF
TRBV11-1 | ASSLGPREWAF